This is a list of T cell receptor beta chains from one sample in a study of blood T cell repertoires in COVID-19. TCRdb's copy holds only in-frame clones and misses some; the assay was immunoSEQ multiplex PCR. The repertoire has about 530,000 clones, about 89% of them found once; the top ten carry 7.5% to 9.5%. Sequences were obtained from peripheral blood. Source of these receptors: a woman aged 45-65 years with COVID-19, enrolled during active disease. CDR3s leave out the opening cysteine and the closing phenylalanine or tryptophan.

>TRBJ1-1|TRBV5-6
ASSPPTGMDTEAF
>TRBJ1-6|TRBV9
ASSPMGENSPLH
>TRBJ1-2|TRBV14
ASSHLAGATGYT
>TRBJ1-1|TRBV19
ASSPLAGGTEAF
>TRBJ1-2|TRBV18
ASSNDLANYGYT
>TRBJ1-2|TRBV5-1
ASSWTGGGYGYT
>TRBJ1-2|TRBV5-4
ASSPGQVGGYT
>TRBJ1-1|TRBV27
ASSQTGVGPEAF
>TRBJ2-3|TRBV12-5
ASGYLAGGLTDTQY
>TRBJ1-5|TRBV27
ASSRTVNSNQPQH
>TRBJ2-7|TRBV2
ASSEFNYEQY
>TRBJ2-7|TRBV6-1
ASSEGRGVYEQY
>TRBJ1-1|TRBV5-1
ASSYRGGNTEAF
>TRBJ1-1|TRBV30
AWSVGGSTEAF
>TRBJ2-6|TRBV9
ASSSRGKQLSSGANVLT
>TRBJ1-2|TRBV19
ASSSGPTGFYGYT
>TRBJ2-7|TRBV7-9
ASSLTDSSYEQY
>TRBJ2-7|TRBV5-1
ASSLQGFTYEQY
>TRBJ2-5|TRBV24-1
ATSPGAGGYGETQY
>TRBJ1-4|TRBV18
ASSLDRGREEKLF
>TRBJ1-5|TRBV5-5
ASSLSQDQPQH
>TRBJ1-2|TRBV6-1
ASSELVDGGYT
>TRBJ1-1|TRBV11-2
ASSLDVQGLGNTEAF
>TRBJ1-2|TRBV3-1/TRBV3-2
ASSQESVLMRGYT
>TRBJ2-3|TRBV9
ASSVALDRSADTQY
>TRBJ1-5|TRBV3-1/TRBV3-2
ASSHQGHQPQH
>TRBJ1-1|TRBV24-1
ATSDPGTEAF
>TRBJ2-1|TRBV9
ASSRTGTGGTNEQF
>TRBJ1-1|TRBV5-4
ASSLQATPNTEAF
>TRBJ1-1|TRBV3-1/TRBV3-2
ASSTPGTGDFKAF
>TRBJ2-1|TRBV3-1/TRBV3-2
ASSLFETRGNEQF
>TRBJ1-3|TRBV19
ASSIGDSGNTIY
>TRBJ2-5|TRBV7-2
ASSFGLTGVWETQY
>TRBJ1-2|TRBV19
ASSSGVGYT
>TRBJ2-2|TRBV4-1
ASSQRAGPWNTGELF
>TRBJ2-3|TRBV2
ASGGQGSPDTQY
>TRBJ2-1|TRBV6-6
ASSYSKHLNEQF
>TRBJ2-1|TRBV2
ASSEPASGGDSSYNEQF
>TRBJ1-1|TRBV5-4
ASSGGQGHTEAF
>TRBJ2-1|TRBV19
ASRQSSLAGYEQF
>TRBJ2-3|TRBV30
AWSYSGGTDTQY
>TRBJ2-7|TRBV10-3
AISQGKTYEQY
>TRBJ2-3|TRBV2
ASRLIAGRTDTQY
>TRBJ2-2|TRBV24-1
ATSELDKPDPGELF
>TRBJ2-1|TRBV27
ASSADSSSYNEQF
>TRBJ2-5|TRBV3-1/TRBV3-2
ASSPGGGRGETQY
>TRBJ1-6|TRBV28
ASSLLEDRNSPLH
>TRBJ2-7|TRBV3-1/TRBV3-2
ASSQDLTGGLSYEQY
>TRBJ1-1|TRBV27
ASSPTQGEAEAF
>TRBJ2-7|TRBV11-2
ASSLDVGGRYEQY
>TRBJ2-3|TRBV11-1
ASSLEGLAGRDTQY
>TRBJ1-2|TRBV14
ASSQSRRDGYT
>TRBJ1-5|TRBV2
ASSGASNQPQH
>TRBJ2-3|TRBV6-5
ASSYFGTSGEDTQY
>TRBJ2-2|TRBV5-6
ASSSGTGYTGELF